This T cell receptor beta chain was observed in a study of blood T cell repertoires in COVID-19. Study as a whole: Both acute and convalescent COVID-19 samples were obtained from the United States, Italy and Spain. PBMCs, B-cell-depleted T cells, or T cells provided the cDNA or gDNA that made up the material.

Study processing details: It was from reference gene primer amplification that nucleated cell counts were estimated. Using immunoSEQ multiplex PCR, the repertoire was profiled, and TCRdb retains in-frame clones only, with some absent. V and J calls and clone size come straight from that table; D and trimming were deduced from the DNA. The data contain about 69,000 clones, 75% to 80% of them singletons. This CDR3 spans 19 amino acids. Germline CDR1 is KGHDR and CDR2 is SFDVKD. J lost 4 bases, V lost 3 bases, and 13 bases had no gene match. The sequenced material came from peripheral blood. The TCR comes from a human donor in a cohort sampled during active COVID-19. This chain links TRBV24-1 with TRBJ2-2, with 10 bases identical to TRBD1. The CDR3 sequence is CATSDTFLAGQGSTGELFF. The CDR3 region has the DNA TGTGCCACCAGTGATACCTTCTTGGCGGGACAGGGGAGCACCGGGGAGCTGTTTTTT.